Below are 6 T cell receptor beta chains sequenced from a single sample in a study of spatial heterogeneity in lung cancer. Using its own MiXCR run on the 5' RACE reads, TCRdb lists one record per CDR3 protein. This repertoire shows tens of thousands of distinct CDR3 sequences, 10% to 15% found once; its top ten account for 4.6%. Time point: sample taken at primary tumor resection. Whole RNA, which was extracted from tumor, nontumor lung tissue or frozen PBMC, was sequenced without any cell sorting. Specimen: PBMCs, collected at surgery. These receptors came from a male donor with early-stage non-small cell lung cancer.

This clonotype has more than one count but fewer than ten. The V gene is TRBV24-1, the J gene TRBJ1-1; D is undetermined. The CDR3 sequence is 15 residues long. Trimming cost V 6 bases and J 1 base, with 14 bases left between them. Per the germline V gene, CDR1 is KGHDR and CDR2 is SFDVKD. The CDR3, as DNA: TGTGCCACCAGTACCCGGATCGTTAGGAACACTGAAGCTTTCTTT. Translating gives CATSTRIVRNTEAFF.

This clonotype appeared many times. The CDR3 nucleotides are TGTGCCAGCAGTGAGGGTTTGCCTCAGCCCCAGCATTTT. Translating gives CASSEGLPQPQHF. The chain employs TRBV2 and TRBJ1-5; no clear D. Trimming took off 3 bases at V and 6 bases at J, with 9 bases between the two ends. This CDR3 spans 13 amino acids. The germline gives CDR1 SNHLY, CDR2 FYNNEI.

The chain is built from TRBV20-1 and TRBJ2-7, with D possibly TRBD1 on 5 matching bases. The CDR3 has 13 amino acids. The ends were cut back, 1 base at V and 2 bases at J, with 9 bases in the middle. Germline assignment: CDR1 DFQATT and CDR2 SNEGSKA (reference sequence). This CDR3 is CSARVRQTYEQYF. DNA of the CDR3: TGCAGTGCTAGAGTCAGACAGACCTACGAGCAGTACTTC.

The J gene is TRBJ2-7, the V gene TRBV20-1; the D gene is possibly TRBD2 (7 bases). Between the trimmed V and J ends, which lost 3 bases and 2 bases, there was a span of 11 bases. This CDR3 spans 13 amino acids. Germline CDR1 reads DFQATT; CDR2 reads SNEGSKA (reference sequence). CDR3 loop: CSASGGTPYEQYF. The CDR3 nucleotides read TGCAGTGCTAGCGGGGGGACACCCTACGAGCAGTACTTC.

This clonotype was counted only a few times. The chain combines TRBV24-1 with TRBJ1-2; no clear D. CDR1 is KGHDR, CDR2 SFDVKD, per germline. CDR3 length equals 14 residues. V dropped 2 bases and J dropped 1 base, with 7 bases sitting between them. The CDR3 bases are TGTGCCACCAGTGATTATGAGAATAACTATGGCTACACCTTC. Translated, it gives CATSDYENNYGYTF.

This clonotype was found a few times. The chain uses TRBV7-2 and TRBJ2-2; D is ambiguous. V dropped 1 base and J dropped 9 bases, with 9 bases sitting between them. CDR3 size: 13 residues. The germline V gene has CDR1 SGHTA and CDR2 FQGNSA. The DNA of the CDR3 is TGTGCCAGCAGCTTAGAGACCTCCAGGGAGCTGTTTTTT. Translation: CASSLETSRELFF.